The entry below gives a single T cell receptor beta chain sequence along with its context. Its antigen is not yet known. Base qualities are not recorded, but no much larger clone differs from it by a single base. The sample belongs to a study of blood T cell repertoires in COVID-19 (TCRdb year 2020). Study-level background: Samples from collaborators originated in the United States, Italy and Spain and spanned both the acute and convalescent phases of COVID-19. The repertoires were released in a freely available public database intended as a resource for research on the immune response to SARS-CoV-2. The samples were drawn from two sources: the first 160 participants of the ongoing ImmuneRACE study, and over 950 subjects contributed by 6 global collaborators. The sample metadata nearly always contained a de-identified subject ID, COVID-19 status, age in years and sex. The dataset comprised deeply sampled blood TCRbeta repertoires from subjects exposed to, actively infected with, or recovered from COVID-19. The material from the prospective study consisted of cDNA or gDNA derived from T cells, B-cell-depleted T cells, or PBMCs. Where available, HLA class I and class II types were taken from metadata supplied by the sample provider and were not determined by assay-based typing. Points the paper makes about the study in general: Clinical and demographic metadata were provided uncurated, with the amount varying by source and participant.

CDR1 and CDR2 are read off the germline V gene (reference sequence) as SEHNR and FQNEAQ. The CDR3, cysteine through phenylalanine, is 15 amino acids long. Here the CDR3 DNA is all that survives: 45 bases in frame from base 1. The V end gives up 1 base and the J end 9 bases, leaving 9 bases in the junction not matched to a gene. TCRbeta CDR3 regions were amplified from genomic DNA using the immunoSEQ Assay, a bias-controlled multiplex PCR. The authors' pipeline ran thus. The number of nucleated cells in each sample was estimated from the amplification of reference gene primers within the assay. Sequence reads were collapsed and filtered to measure the absolute abundance of every unique TCRbeta CDR3 rearrangement. For each sample, productive Simpson clonality was calculated as the square root of Simpson's diversity index over productive rearrangements. The source is immuneACCESS, and TCRdb retained only in-frame sequences with V and J called. Part of the clones is not carried over; for the studies checked, unresolved V genes explain less than half of this, and the remainder is unexplained. V and J calls and clone size follow that table, whereas D and trimming were derived from the DNA. The table for this sample lists some 88,000 clones; 85% of them were counted only once. Clones ranked in the top ten supply about 14% of the sample.

Each collaborating institution followed its own protocols to collect whole blood in K2EDTA tubes. For TCRbeta analysis, collaborators shipped samples as frozen whole blood, isolated PBMCs, or DNA extracted from either of those sample types. This sequence was found in a woman aged 65 to 85 with acute or convalescent COVID-19. The receptor chain draws on TRBV7-9 and TRBJ2-1, with TRBD1 matching 7 junction bases. Source material: peripheral blood. The nucleotide sequence reads as follows: TGTGCCAGCAGCTTAGGGCAGGGGGAGCAAGGTGAGCAGTTCTTC. Its translation reads: CASSLGQGEQGEQFF.